The rows below give T cell receptor beta chains drawn from one sample of a study of T cell changes during pregnancy in multiple sclerosis. Sequencing used immunoSEQ multiplex PCR; TCRdb keeps in-frame clones, though not all of them. This sample yields fewer than 50,000 clones, of which about 92% are seen a single time; roughly 5% belongs to the top ten. The sequencing here drew on CD8+ T cells from peripheral blood mononuclear cells, taken in the third trimester of pregnancy. The origin of the receptors is a female donor with multiple sclerosis, enrolled in a pregnancy study. Both conserved end residues are part of each CDR3. The D gene is left open where the match is weak. A row's size may be missing; if present it is once, few, many or a size class.

V gene: TRBV9
J gene: TRBJ1-5
clone size: NA
D gene: NA
CDR3 DNA: TGTGCCAGCAGCGTAAAAGGGGCCCCCAATCAGCCCCAGCATTTT
CDR3 protein: CASSVKGAPNQPQHF

V gene: TRBV4-3
J gene: TRBJ2-3
clone size: NA
D gene: NA
CDR3 DNA: TGCGCCAGCAGCCGACTCCAGGGTGCGACAGATACGCAGTATTTT
CDR3 protein: CASSRLQGATDTQYF

V gene: TRBV4-2
J gene: TRBJ1-1
clone size: NA
D gene: NA
CDR3 DNA: TGTGCCAGCAGCCTTCGGAGTCCTTTACCTTTAGAAGCTTTCTTT
CDR3 protein: CASSLRSPLPLEAFF

V gene: TRBV6-4
J gene: TRBJ2-1
clone size: few
D gene: TRBD2
CDR3 DNA: TGTGCCAGCAGTGAACTCGCGGGAGGGTTGAATGAGCAGTTCTTC
CDR3 protein: CASSELAGGLNEQFF

V gene: TRBV7-8
J gene: TRBJ1-1
clone size: once
D gene: TRBD1
CDR3 DNA: TGTGCCAGCAGCCCCGGGTCGGACAGGGGGAGGACTGAAGCTTTCTTT
CDR3 protein: CASSPGSDRGRTEAFF

V gene: TRBV7-9
J gene: TRBJ2-1
clone size: NA
D gene: TRBD2
CDR3 DNA: TGTGCCAGCAGCTTAGGGGTAGCGGGAGGCCACCGACCTTACAATGAGCAGTTCTTC
CDR3 protein: CASSLGVAGGHRPYNEQFF

V gene: TRBV13
J gene: TRBJ2-1
clone size: once
D gene: TRBD1
CDR3 DNA: TGTGCCAGCAGCTCAACCTCGGGACAGGGCTTCTTC
CDR3 protein: CASSSTSGQGFF

V gene: TRBV27
J gene: TRBJ2-7
clone size: NA
D gene: TRBD2
CDR3 DNA: TGTGCCAGCAGTCTTTACGGACTAGCGGGAGGTGTCGGCGAGCAGTACTTC
CDR3 protein: CASSLYGLAGGVGEQYF

V gene: TRBV10-1
J gene: TRBJ2-7
clone size: NA
D gene: NA
CDR3 DNA: TGCGCCAGCAGTTGGGGATGGCGGGCTGCCTACGAGCAGTACTTC
CDR3 protein: CASSWGWRAAYEQYF

V gene: TRBV28
J gene: TRBJ1-4
clone size: NA
D gene: NA
CDR3 DNA: TGTGCCAGCAGCCCTCTCAAAGAGCCTGCAACTAATGAAAAACTGTTTTTT
CDR3 protein: CASSPLKEPATNEKLFF

V gene: TRBV10-1
J gene: TRBJ2-1
clone size: NA
D gene: TRBD2
CDR3 DNA: TGCGCCAGCAGTGAGTCTTGGGGCGGGAGGGCCGGGAATGAGCAGTTCTTC
CDR3 protein: CASSESWGGRAGNEQFF

V gene: TRBV18
J gene: TRBJ2-7
clone size: NA
D gene: TRBD2
CDR3 DNA: TGTGCCAGCTCACCAAAGACTAGCGGAACGTTCTACGAGCAGTACTTC
CDR3 protein: CASSPKTSGTFYEQYF

V gene: TRBV27
J gene: TRBJ2-3
clone size: NA
D gene: TRBD2
CDR3 DNA: TGTGCCAGCAGCCTTTCTAGCGGGAGCACAGATACGCAGTATTTT
CDR3 protein: CASSLSSGSTDTQYF

V gene: TRBV19
J gene: TRBJ2-1
clone size: NA
D gene: TRBD2
CDR3 DNA: TGTGCCAGTAGTATAGCGGGAGGGCCGTACAATGAGCAGTTCTTC
CDR3 protein: CASSIAGGPYNEQFF

V gene: TRBV14
J gene: TRBJ2-1
clone size: medium-sized
D gene: NA
CDR3 DNA: TGTGCCAGCAGCCAATTGAGTGAGCAGTTCTTC
CDR3 protein: CASSQLSEQFF

V gene: TRBV6-6
J gene: TRBJ2-7
clone size: NA
D gene: NA
CDR3 DNA: TGTGCCAGCAGTAATCCCGGGTCCTCCTACGAGCAGTACTTC
CDR3 protein: CASSNPGSSYEQYF

V gene: TRBV27
J gene: TRBJ2-2
clone size: NA
D gene: TRBD1
CDR3 DNA: TGTGCCAGCAGGGACAGGGGGAACTCCGGGGAGCTGTTTTTT
CDR3 protein: CASRDRGNSGELFF

V gene: TRBV2
J gene: TRBJ2-1
clone size: NA
D gene: TRBD1
CDR3 DNA: TGTGCCAGCAGCGCAGGGACAGGGATCGGCTATGAGCAGTTCTTC
CDR3 protein: CASSAGTGIGYEQFF

V gene: TRBV29-1
J gene: TRBJ1-2
clone size: NA
D gene: TRBD1
CDR3 DNA: TGCAGCGTTGTGGGGACAGACTATGGCTACACCTTC
CDR3 protein: CSVVGTDYGYTF

V gene: TRBV4-2
J gene: TRBJ2-7
clone size: NA
D gene: TRBD2
CDR3 DNA: TGTGCCAGCAGCCAAGATGTCGGGGAGGGCCAAAACGAGCAGTACTTC
CDR3 protein: CASSQDVGEGQNEQYF

V gene: TRBV7-8
J gene: TRBJ2-1
clone size: NA
D gene: TRBD2
CDR3 DNA: TGTGCCAGCAGCCAACTGGGAGGGGAGGATGAGCAGTTCTTC
CDR3 protein: CASSQLGGEDEQFF

V gene: TRBV5-6
J gene: TRBJ2-2
clone size: NA
D gene: NA
CDR3 DNA: TGTGCCAGCAGCTCAGGGGCGGTACGCGGGGAGCTGTTTTTT
CDR3 protein: CASSSGAVRGELFF

V gene: TRBV27
J gene: TRBJ2-1
clone size: NA
D gene: TRBD1
CDR3 DNA: TGTGCCAGCAGCACCGGGACAGACAACTGGTACAATGAGCAGTTCTTC
CDR3 protein: CASSTGTDNWYNEQFF

V gene: TRBV4-3
J gene: TRBJ1-5
clone size: NA
D gene: NA
CDR3 DNA: TGCGCCAGCAGCCAGACGGTGGGCAGGGGCGGCCAGCCCCAGCATTTT
CDR3 protein: CASSQTVGRGGQPQHF

V gene: TRBV30
J gene: TRBJ1-1
clone size: NA
D gene: NA
CDR3 DNA: TGTGCCTGGGGACAGAGGGATTGGCCTTTCTTT
CDR3 protein: CAWGQRDWPFF

V gene: TRBV7-3
J gene: TRBJ1-1
clone size: NA
D gene: NA
CDR3 DNA: TGTGCCAGCAGCTACTTCCCGGGGACTGAAGCTTTCTTT
CDR3 protein: CASSYFPGTEAFF